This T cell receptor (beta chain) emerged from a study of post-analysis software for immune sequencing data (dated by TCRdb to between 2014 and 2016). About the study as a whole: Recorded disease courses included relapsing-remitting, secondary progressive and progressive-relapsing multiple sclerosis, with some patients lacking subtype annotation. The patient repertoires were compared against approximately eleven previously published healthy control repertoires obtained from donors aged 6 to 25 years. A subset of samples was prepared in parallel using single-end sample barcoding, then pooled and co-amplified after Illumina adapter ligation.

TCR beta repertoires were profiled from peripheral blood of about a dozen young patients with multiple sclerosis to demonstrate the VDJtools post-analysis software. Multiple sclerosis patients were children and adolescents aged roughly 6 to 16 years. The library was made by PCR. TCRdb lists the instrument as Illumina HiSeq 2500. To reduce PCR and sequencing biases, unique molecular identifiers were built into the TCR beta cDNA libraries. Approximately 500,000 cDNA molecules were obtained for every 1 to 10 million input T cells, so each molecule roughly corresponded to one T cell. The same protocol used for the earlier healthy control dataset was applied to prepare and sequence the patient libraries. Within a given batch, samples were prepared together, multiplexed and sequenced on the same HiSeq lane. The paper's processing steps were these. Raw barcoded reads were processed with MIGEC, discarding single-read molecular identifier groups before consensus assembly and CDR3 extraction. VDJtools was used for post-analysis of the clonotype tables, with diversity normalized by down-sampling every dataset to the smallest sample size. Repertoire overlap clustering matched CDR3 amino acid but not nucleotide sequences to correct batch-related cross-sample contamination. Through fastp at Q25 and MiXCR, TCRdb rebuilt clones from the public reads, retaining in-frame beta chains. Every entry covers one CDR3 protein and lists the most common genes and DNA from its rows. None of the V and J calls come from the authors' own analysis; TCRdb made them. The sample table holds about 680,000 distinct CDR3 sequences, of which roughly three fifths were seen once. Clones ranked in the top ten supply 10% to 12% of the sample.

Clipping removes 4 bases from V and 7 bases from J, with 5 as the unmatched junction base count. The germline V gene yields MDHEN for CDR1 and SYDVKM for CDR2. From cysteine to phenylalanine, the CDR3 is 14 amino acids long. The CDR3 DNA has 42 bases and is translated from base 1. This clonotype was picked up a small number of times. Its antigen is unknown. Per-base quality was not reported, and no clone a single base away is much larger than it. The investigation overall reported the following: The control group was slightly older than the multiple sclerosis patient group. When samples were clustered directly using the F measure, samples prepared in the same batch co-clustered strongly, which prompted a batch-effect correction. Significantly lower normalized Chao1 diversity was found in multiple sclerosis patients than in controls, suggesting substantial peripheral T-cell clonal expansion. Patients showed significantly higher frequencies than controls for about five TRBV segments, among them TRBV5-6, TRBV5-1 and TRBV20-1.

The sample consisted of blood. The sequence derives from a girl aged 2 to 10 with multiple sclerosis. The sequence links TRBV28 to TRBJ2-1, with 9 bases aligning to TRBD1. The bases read TGTGCCAGCAGTTCCGGGACAGGGTGGAATGAGCAGTTCTTC. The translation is CASSSGTGWNEQFF.